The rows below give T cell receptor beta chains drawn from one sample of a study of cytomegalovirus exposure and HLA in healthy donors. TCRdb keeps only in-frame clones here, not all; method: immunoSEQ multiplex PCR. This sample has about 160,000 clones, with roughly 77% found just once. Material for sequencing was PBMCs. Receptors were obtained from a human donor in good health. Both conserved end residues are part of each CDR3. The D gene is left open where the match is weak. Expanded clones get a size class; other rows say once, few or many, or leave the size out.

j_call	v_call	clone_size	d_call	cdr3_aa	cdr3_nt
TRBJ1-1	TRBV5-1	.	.	CASSNRSLSEAFF	TGCGCCAGCAGCAATAGGAGCCTATCTGAAGCTTTCTTT
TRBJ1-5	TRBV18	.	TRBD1	CASSRQGAGQPQHF	TGTGCCAGCTCACGACAGGGGGCGGGTCAGCCCCAGCATTTT
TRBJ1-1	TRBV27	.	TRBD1	CASSLLGQGLPEAFF	TGTGCCAGCAGTTTATTGGGACAGGGGTTACCTGAAGCTTTCTTT
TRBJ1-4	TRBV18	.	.	CASSPDRLATNEKLFF	TGTGCCAGCTCACCCGACAGGCTTGCAACTAATGAAAAACTGTTTTTT
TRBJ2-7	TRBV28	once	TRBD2	CASSTRGGRTYEQYF	TGTGCCAGCAGTACACGGGGGGGGAGAACCTACGAGCAGTACTTC
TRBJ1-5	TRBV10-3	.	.	CATRQDNQPQHF	TGTGCCACCCGACAGGACAATCAGCCCCAGCATTTT
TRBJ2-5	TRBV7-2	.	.	CASTTYPETQYF	TGTGCCAGCACCACTTACCCGGAGACCCAGTACTTC
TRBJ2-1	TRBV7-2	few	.	CATALTVGTFNNEQFF	TGTGCAACAGCGCTCACGGTTGGGACATTCAACAATGAGCAGTTCTTC
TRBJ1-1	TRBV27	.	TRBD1	CASSLRGTGVGMNTEAFF	TGTGCCAGCAGTCTACGGGGAACAGGGGTTGGTATGAACACTGAAGCTTTCTTT
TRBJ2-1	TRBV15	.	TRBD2	CATSWLAGAFNEQFF	TGTGCCACCAGCTGGCTAGCGGGGGCTTTTAATGAGCAGTTCTTC
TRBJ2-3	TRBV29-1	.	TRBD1	CSVVRTGDDTQYF	TGCAGCGTTGTAAGGACAGGGGACGATACGCAGTATTTT
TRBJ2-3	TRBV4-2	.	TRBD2	CASSDGLAGHTDTQYF	TGTGCCAGCAGTGACGGACTAGCGGGCCACACAGATACGCAGTATTTT
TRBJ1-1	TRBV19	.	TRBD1	CASSTNRGATEAFF	TGTGCCAGTAGTACAAACAGGGGGGCCACTGAAGCTTTCTTT
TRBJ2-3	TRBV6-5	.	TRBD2	CASSRLAGDTQYF	TGTGCCAGCTCGAGACTAGCGGGAGATACGCAGTATTTT
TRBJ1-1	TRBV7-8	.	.	CASSLEGFAGMNTEAFF	TGTGCCAGCAGCTTAGAGGGCTTCGCAGGGATGAACACTGAAGCTTTCTTT
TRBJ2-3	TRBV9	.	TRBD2	CASRTSGVADTQYF	TGTGCCAGCAGAACTAGCGGGGTAGCAGATACGCAGTATTTT
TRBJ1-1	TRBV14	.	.	CASSQDLRPGVETEAFF	TGTGCCAGCAGCCAGGACCTAAGGCCAGGGGTAGAGACTGAAGCCTTCTTT
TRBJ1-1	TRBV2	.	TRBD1	CASSSTGGTEAFF	TGTGCCAGCAGTTCCACAGGGGGCACTGAAGCTTTCTTT
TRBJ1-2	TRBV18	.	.	CASSADSLGYTF	TGTGCCAGCTCCGCAGACTCTTTAGGCTACACCTTC
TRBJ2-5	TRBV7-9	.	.	CASSHGGQETQYF	TGTGCCAGCAGCCATGGGGGGCAAGAGACCCAGTACTTC
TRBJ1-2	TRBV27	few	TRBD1	CASSSTGDRGYTF	TGTGCCAGCAGTTCGACAGGGGATAGGGGCTACACCTTC
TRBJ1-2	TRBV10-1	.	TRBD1	CASSLRDRLYGYTF	TGCGCCAGCAGCCTCCGGGACAGGCTCTATGGCTACACCTTC
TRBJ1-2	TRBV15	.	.	CATSRDRTDGDNYGYTF	TGTGCCACCAGCAGAGATCGGACAGACGGAGATAACTATGGCTACACCTTC
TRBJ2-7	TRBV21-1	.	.	CASSKGTGACHEQYF	TGTGCCAGCAGCAAAGGGACAGGGGCTTGCCACGAGCAGTACTTC
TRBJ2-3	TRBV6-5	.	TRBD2	CASSVGLADTDTQYF	TGTGCCAGCAGTGTAGGACTAGCGGACACAGATACGCAGTATTTT
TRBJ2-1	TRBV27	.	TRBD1	CASSSGGEQFF	TGTGCCAGCAGTTCAGGGGGTGAGCAGTTCTTC
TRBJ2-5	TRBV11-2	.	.	CASSRGGAGQRRETQYF	TGTGCCAGCAGCCGAGGGGGCGCGGGACAAAGGAGGGAGACCCAGTACTTC
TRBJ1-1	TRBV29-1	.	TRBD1	CSVEVRQGVGTEAFF	TGCAGCGTTGAAGTGCGACAGGGGGTCGGCACTGAAGCTTTCTTT
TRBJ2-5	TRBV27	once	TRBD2	CASSSLTSGGFETQYF	TGTGCCAGCAGTTCCCTGACTAGCGGGGGGTTCGAGACCCAGTACTTC
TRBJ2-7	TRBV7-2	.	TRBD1	CASSLAKGTGGSYEQYF	TGTGCCAGCAGCTTAGCAAAGGGGACAGGGGGGTCCTACGAGCAGTACTTC
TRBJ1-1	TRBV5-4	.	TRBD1	CASSLGGPMTEAFF	TGTGCCAGCAGCCTAGGGGGCCCGATGACTGAAGCTTTCTTT
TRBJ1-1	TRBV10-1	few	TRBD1	CASSARAGGNTEAFF	TGCGCCAGCAGTGCTAGGGCAGGGGGGAACACTGAAGCTTTCTTT
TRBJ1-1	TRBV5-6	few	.	CASSPDRSPNTEAFF	TGTGCCAGCAGCCCTGACAGGTCCCCGAACACTGAAGCTTTCTTT
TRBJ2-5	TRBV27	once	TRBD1	CASSHTHRDRGLETQYF	TGTGCCAGCAGCCATACCCACCGGGACAGGGGATTGGAGACCCAGTACTTC
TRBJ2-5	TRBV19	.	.	CASSIGNRETQYF	TGTGCCAGTAGTATAGGAAATCGGGAGACCCAGTACTTC
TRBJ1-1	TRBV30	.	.	CAWSGLSNTEAFF	TGTGCCTGGAGTGGACTGTCGAACACTGAAGCTTTCTTT
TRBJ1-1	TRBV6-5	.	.	CASSRQYTEAFF	TGTGCCAGCAGCAGACAGTACACTGAAGCTTTCTTT
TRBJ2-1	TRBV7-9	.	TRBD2	CASSISGTSNIKIQFF	TGTGCCAGCAGCATTTCGGGGACTAGCAATATAAAAATACAGTTCTTC
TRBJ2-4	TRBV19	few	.	CASSIGGVGGNIQYF	TGTGCCAGTAGTATAGGCGGGGTGGGCGGAAACATTCAGTACTTC
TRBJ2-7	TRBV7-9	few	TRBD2	CASSSGGASGVAYEQYF	TGTGCCAGCAGCTCCGGTGGGGCTAGCGGGGTCGCCTACGAGCAGTACTTC
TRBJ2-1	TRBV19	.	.	CASMVGDLPYNEQFF	TGTGCCAGTATGGTCGGCGACTTACCCTACAATGAGCAGTTCTTC
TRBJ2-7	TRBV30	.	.	CAWSPSGWYEQYF	TGTGCCTGGAGTCCGTCGGGTTGGTACGAGCAGTACTTC
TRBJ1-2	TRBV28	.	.	CASSWVRGNYGYTF	TGTGCCAGCAGTTGGGTCAGGGGAAACTATGGCTACACCTTC
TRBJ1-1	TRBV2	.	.	CASSDQGSNTEAFF	TGTGCCAGCAGTGACCAGGGGTCGAACACTGAAGCTTTCTTT